Shown below are 26 T cell receptor beta chains from a single sample sequenced in a study of CD8+CD57+ T cells in acquired aplastic anemia. Flow cytometry had shown expanded CD8+CD57+ cells in the patients chosen for sequencing. According to the study, genomic DNA was the template for TCR beta VDJ and CDR3 profiling. A single record per CDR3 protein comes from TCRdb applying MiXCR to the reads. The sample records over 250,000 distinct CDR3 sequences, 56% being singletons. Sequences were obtained from sorted CD4+, CD8+, or CD8+CD57+ T cells (not recorded which) from PBMCs. These receptors all come from a human donor with aplastic anemia.

This clonotype was picked up many times. The chain recombines TRBV6-8 with TRBJ2-7; 7 bases line up with TRBD1. The CDR3 runs to 14 residues. The V and J ends lost 7 bases and 3 bases, in that order; junction bases with no gene match: 9. Germline values: CDR1 MNHGY, CDR2 SAAAGT. The CDR3, as DNA: TGTGCCAGCACCCGACAGGGAACAAACTACGAGCAGTACTTC. Residues: CASTRQGTNYEQYF.

This clonotype was recorded at least ten times. A read error may be the cause here, since a much bigger clone is one base away. The chain combines TRBV29-1 with TRBJ2-1; perhaps D is TRBD1 or TRBD2 (5 bases each). The V end was cut by 7 bases, the J end by 8 bases, with 18 bases between. Germline-derived CDR1 and CDR2 are SQVTM and ANQGSEA. CDR3 length: 13 amino acids. The chain's CDR3 is CSGTGRRKDEQFF. The CDR3, as DNA: TGCAGCGGAACGGGACGGAGGAAGGATGAGCAGTTCTTC.

The rearrangement uses TRBV19 and TRBJ1-5; 8 nucleotides match TRBD1. The V gene end was trimmed by 1 base and the J gene end by 4 bases; junction bases not matched to a gene: 6. The germline CDR1 and CDR2 sequences are LNHDA and SQIVND (reference sequence). This CDR3 has 16 residues. CDR3 sequence: CASSIGPGGRNQPQHF. The CDR3 nucleotides read TGTGCCAGTAGTATAGGTCCAGGGGGCCGTAATCAGCCCCAGCATTTT.

This clonotype was counted many times. J is TRBJ2-1 and V is TRBV7-9; 8 bases map to TRBD2. The CDR3 has 15 residues. V lost 6 bases to trimming and J lost 0 bases; unmatched junction nucleotides: 4. Germline loops: CDR1 SEHNR, CDR2 FQNEAQ (reference sequence). CDR3 sequence reads: CASRLSGSSYNEQFF. CDR3 sequence (DNA): TGTGCCAGCAGATTGAGCGGGAGCTCCTACAATGAGCAGTTCTTC.

In its sample, this clonotype was seen many times. This chain links TRBV6-5 with TRBJ1-2; 9 bases are a match to TRBD1. J was trimmed by 4 bases and V by 0 bases; bases with no gene match: 3. CDR3 length: 15 amino acids. In germline, CDR1 is MNHEY, CDR2 SVGAGI. The CDR3 nucleotides read TGTGCCAGCAGTTACTCGACAGGGGGTCGCTATGGCTACACCTTC. Translated, it gives CASSYSTGGRYGYTF.

The chain combines TRBV20-1 with TRBJ2-7, with unresolved D. Trimming took 0 bases from V and 3 from J, leaving 9 bases between them. The CDR3 runs 13 residues. Germline V lookup: CDR1 DFQATT, CDR2 SNEGSKA (reference sequence). The CDR3 reads CSAREGSDYEQYF. Written as DNA, the CDR3 is TGCAGTGCTAGAGAGGGGTCAGACTACGAGCAGTACTTC.

This clonotype was observed at least ten times. The rearrangement links TRBV6-1 to TRBJ2-7; tentative D call: TRBD1 (6 bases). CDR1 and CDR2 from the germline V gene are MNHNS and SASEGT. The V gene lost 3 bases and the J gene lost 1 base, with 13 bases spanning the gap. The CDR3 runs to 15 residues. In nucleotides, the CDR3 is TGTGCCAGCAGTGATCAGTCCAGGGGTTCCTACGAGCAGTACTTC. This sequence encodes CASSDQSRGSYEQYF.

This clonotype came up many times. The rearrangement joins TRBV5-1 to TRBJ2-1; perhaps TRBD1 as D (5 bases). V shed 0 bases and J shed 4 bases, with 11 bases lying between them. The CDR3 is 15 residues long. Per germline, CDR1 SGHRS and CDR2 YFSETQ. The CDR3 bases are TGCGCCAGCAGCTTGGGGCAGGGCCTATACAATGAGCAGTTCTTC. It codes for CASSLGQGLYNEQFF.

This clonotype has a count of ten or more. CDR3 protein: CASSNPRVHPPIYEQYF. The CDR3 region has the DNA TGTGCCAGCAGTAATCCCAGGGTACACCCGCCGATATACGAGCAGTACTTC. The chain uses TRBV25-1 and TRBJ2-7, with a possible D match to TRBD1 (5 bases). CDR1 and CDR2 (germline): MGHDK, SYGVNS. CDR3 length equals 17 residues. Trimming pared 5 bases from V and 4 bases from J, leaving 24 bases between.

The CDR3 sequence: CSVEHRSRNYGYTF. In DNA, the CDR3 is TGCAGCGTGGAGCACCGGTCGAGGAACTATGGCTACACCTTC. V usage is TRBV29-1 and J usage is TRBJ1-2; D unresolved. The CDR3 consists of 14 residues. In germline, CDR1 is SQVTM, CDR2 ANQGSEA. Trimming cost V 6 bases and J 2 bases, with 16 bases left between them.

This chain joins TRBV9 and TRBJ1-1; tentative D call: TRBD1 (5 bases). CDR1 is SGDLS and CDR2 is YYNGEE in the germline V gene. Trimming stripped 4 bases from V and 4 bases from J, with 14 bases between. The CDR3 has 14 residues. Here the CDR3 DNA reads TGTGCCAGCAGCCCCCGGGCAGGGAGCACTGAAGCTTTCTTT. This translates into CASSPRAGSTEAFF.

The chain employs TRBV20-1 and TRBJ1-2, with D perhaps TRBD1 (5 bases). CDR1 DFQATT and CDR2 SNEGSKA come from the germline V gene (reference sequence). The CDR3 covers 15 residues. The V gene lost 1 base and the J gene lost 5 bases, with 17 bases spanning the gap. CDR3 coding DNA: TGCAGTGCTAGAGCGGACACGGTCGGGCGGTATGGCTACACCTTC. It encodes CSARADTVGRYGYTF.

On this clonotype: Germline is not matched at one junction end, which may reflect a read error. The rearrangement links TRBV7-9 to TRBJ2-7, with 7 positions matching TRBD2. Germline-derived CDR1 and CDR2 are SEHNR and FQNEAQ (reference sequence). The CDR3 runs 13 residues. In DNA, the CDR3 is TGCGCCAGCAGATCCTCGGGGGGATACGAGCAGTACTTC. As protein: CASRSSGGYEQYF.

The CDR3 region is CASPSGGWAGELFF. For the CDR3, the DNA is TGTGCCAGCCCGTCGGGTGGTTGGGCCGGGGAGCTGTTTTTT. This rearrangement joins TRBV19 to TRBJ2-2; D gene uncertain. Germline assignment: CDR1 LNHDA and CDR2 SQIVND (reference sequence). The CDR3 is 14 amino acids. V shed 9 bases and J shed 6 bases, with 17 bases lying between them.

There are many counts of this clonotype. This sequence joins TRBV3-1 and TRBJ2-7, with 8 positions matching TRBD2. Germline V lookup: CDR1 LGHDT, CDR2 YNNKEL (reference sequence). CDR3 length: 15 residues. The trim removed 1 base at V and 5 bases at J, leaving 7 bases unmatched. The CDR3 here is CASSQGTSPLHEQYF. The CDR3 DNA sequence: TGTGCCAGCAGCCAAGGGACTAGCCCTCTCCACGAGCAGTACTTC.

V gene TRBV7-9 combines with J gene TRBJ1-2; 9 nucleotides agree with TRBD1. The CDR3 loop spans 13 amino acids. The germline V gene has CDR1 SEHNR and CDR2 FQNEAQ (reference sequence). Unmatched junction bases numbered 5, after V lost 5 bases and J lost 7 bases. CDR3 protein: CASSPGQGLGYTF. The CDR3 nucleotides are TGTGCCAGCAGCCCTGGACAGGGGCTTGGCTACACCTTC. Full variable domain (remainder filled in from reference TRBV7-9 and TRBJ1-2): DTGVSQNPRHKITKRGQNVTFRCDPISEHNRLYWYRQTLGQGPEFLTYFQNEAQLEKSRLLSDRFSAERPKGSFSTLEIQRTEQGDSAMYLCASSPGQGLGYTFGSGTRLTVV.

The chain is built from TRBV7-9 and TRBJ2-5, with no clear D. The V end was cut by 1 base, the J end by 3 bases, with 15 bases between. The germline gives CDR1 SEHNR, CDR2 FQNEAQ (reference sequence). The CDR3 has 16 amino acids. CDR3 sequence reads: CASSLDSWTPEETQYF. For the CDR3, the DNA is TGTGCCAGCAGCTTAGACTCGTGGACCCCGGAAGAGACCCAGTACTTC.

This clonotype was detected ten times or more. The rearrangement links TRBV7-9 to TRBJ2-7, with D maybe TRBD1 (6 bases). The CDR3 extends over 14 amino acids. V dropped 5 bases and J dropped 4 bases, with 15 bases sitting between them. CDR1 and CDR2 from the germline V gene are SEHNR and FQNEAQ (reference sequence). CDR3 in amino acids: CASSQTQGIYEQYF. The CDR3, as DNA: TGTGCCAGCAGCCAAACACAGGGCATATACGAGCAGTACTTC.

This chain joins TRBV2 and TRBJ2-1, with D uncertain. Germline assignment: CDR1 SNHLY and CDR2 FYNNEI. This CDR3 comprises 11 residues. Trimming took off 4 bases at V and 8 bases at J, with 6 bases between the two ends. CDR3 sequence: CASSGGYEQFF. In DNA form, the CDR3 reads TGTGCCAGCAGTGGTGGGTATGAGCAGTTCTTC.

The genes are TRBV19 and TRBJ2-1; either TRBD1 or TRBD2 may fit D (6 bases each). This CDR3 is built from 16 residues. Per the germline V gene, CDR1 is LNHDA and CDR2 is SQIVND (reference sequence). The V end lost 6 bases, the J end lost 0 bases, and 15 bases lay between the germline ends. Written as DNA, the CDR3 is TGTGCCAGTAGCTCTCGGGGGACACCCTCCTACAATGAGCAGTTCTTC. It encodes CASSSRGTPSYNEQFF.

The CDR3 is CASSSGLAGGADTQYF. DNA for the CDR3: TGTGCCAGCAGCTCTGGACTAGCGGGAGGTGCAGATACGCAGTATTTT. The rearrangement links TRBV7-3 to TRBJ2-3; 14 bases fit TRBD2. The CDR3 sequence is 16 residues long. Germline CDR1 is SGHTA and CDR2 is FQGTGA. The V segment lost 4 bases and the J segment 4 bases; nucleotides outside the gene matches: 4.

This clonotype was counted only a few times. This chain connects TRBV5-5 to TRBJ2-5, with 10 bases matching TRBD1. The germline gives CDR1 SGHKS, CDR2 YYEKEE (reference sequence). Trimming cost V 4 bases and J 5 bases; bases outside gene matches: 8. The CDR3 runs 15 residues. Written as DNA, the CDR3 is TGTGCCAGCAGCCGCGGACAGGGGGTCGTGGAGACCCAGTACTTC. It specifies CASSRGQGVVETQYF.

Worth noting for this clonotype: Relative to the germline gene, one junction end is altered; a read error may explain this. This rearrangement joins TRBV7-2 to TRBJ2-1; 7 nucleotides line up with TRBD1. CDR3 size: 15 residues. The V gene's germline CDR1 is SGHTA and CDR2 FQGNSA. Here the CDR3 reads CDSSLGAWDSNEQFF. The CDR3 DNA reads as TGTGACAGCAGCTTAGGGGCTTGGGACAGCAATGAGCAGTTCTTC.

The table lists this clonotype with a few counts. A read error may account for a junction end that differs from germline. The V gene is TRBV24-1, the J gene TRBJ2-5, with D maybe TRBD2 (5 bases). Germline lookup yields CDR1 KGHDR and CDR2 SFDVKD. The CDR3 is made up of 16 amino acids. This CDR3 reads CATSDQTDTTGKTQYF. The DNA of the CDR3 is TGTGCCACCAGTGACCAAACCGACACGACGGGAAAGACCCAGTACTTT.

A note on this clonotype: An end of the junction differs from the germline gene, which may be a read error. This chain links TRBV7-2 with TRBJ1-2, with a tentative D call TRBD1 (5 bases). From germline, CDR1 is SGHTA and CDR2 FQGNSA. This CDR3 has 16 amino acids. Here the CDR3 reads CASSSQPDRVNYVYTF. CDR3 bases: TGTGCCAGCAGCTCCCAACCCGACAGAGTTAACTATGTCTACACCTTC.

The rearrangement joins TRBV7-9 to TRBJ2-3, with D possibly TRBD2 on 5 matching bases. The CDR3 is made up of 11 amino acids. V was clipped by 5 bases and J by 7 bases, with 7 bases between them. Germline V gene lookup returns CDR1 SEHNR and CDR2 FQNEAQ (reference sequence). CDR3 in DNA: TGTGCCAGCAGCCGGGGTTATACGCAGTATTTT. It codes for CASSRGYTQYF.